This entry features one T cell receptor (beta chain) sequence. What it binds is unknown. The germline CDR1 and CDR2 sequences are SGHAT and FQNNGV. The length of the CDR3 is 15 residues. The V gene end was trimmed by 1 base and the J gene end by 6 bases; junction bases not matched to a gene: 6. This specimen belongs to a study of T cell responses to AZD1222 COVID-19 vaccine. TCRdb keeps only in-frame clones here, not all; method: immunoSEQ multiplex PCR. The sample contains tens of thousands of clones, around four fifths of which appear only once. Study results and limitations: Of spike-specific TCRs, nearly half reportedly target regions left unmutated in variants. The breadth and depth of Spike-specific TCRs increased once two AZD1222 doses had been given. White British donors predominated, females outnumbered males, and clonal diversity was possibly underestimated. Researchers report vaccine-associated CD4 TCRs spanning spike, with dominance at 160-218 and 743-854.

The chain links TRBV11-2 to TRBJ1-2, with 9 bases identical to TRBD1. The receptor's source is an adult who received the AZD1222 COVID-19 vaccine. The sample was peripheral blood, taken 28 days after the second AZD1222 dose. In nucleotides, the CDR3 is TGTGCCAGCAGCTTAGGAGGACAGGGGTGGGATGGCTACACCTTC. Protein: CASSLGGQGWDGYTF.